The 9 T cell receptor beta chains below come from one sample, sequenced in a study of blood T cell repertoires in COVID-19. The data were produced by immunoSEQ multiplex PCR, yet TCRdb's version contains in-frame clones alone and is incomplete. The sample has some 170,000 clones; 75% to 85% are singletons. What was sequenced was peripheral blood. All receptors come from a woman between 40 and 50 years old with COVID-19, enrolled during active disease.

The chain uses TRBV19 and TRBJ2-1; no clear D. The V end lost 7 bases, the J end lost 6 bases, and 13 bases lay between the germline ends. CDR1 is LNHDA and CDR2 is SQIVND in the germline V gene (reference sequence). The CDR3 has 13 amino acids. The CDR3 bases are TGTGCCAGTAATCAAGGTGGGCCCAATGAGCAGTTCTTC. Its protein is CASNQGGPNEQFF.

CDR3 DNA: TGTGCCAGCAGTTACTCTAGGACAGGGAGTAAGACCCAGTACTTC. Its translation: CASSYSRTGSKTQYF. This chain links TRBV6-5 with TRBJ2-5, with 8 bases matching TRBD1. In germline, CDR1 is MNHEY, CDR2 SVGAGI. Unmatched junction bases numbered 6, after V lost 0 bases and J lost 6 bases. The CDR3 length is 15 residues.

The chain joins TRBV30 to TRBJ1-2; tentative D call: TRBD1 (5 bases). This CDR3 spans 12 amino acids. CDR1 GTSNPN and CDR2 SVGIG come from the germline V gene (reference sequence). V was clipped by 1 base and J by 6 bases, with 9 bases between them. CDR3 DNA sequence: TGTGCCTGGAGTGACAGGATCGATGGCTACACCTTC. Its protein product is CAWSDRIDGYTF.

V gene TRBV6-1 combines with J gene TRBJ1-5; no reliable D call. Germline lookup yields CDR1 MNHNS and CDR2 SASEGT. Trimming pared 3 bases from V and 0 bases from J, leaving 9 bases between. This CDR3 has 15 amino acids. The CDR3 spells CASSEGRNSNQPQHF. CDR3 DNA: TGTGCCAGCAGTGAGGGCAGGAATAGCAATCAGCCCCAGCATTTT.

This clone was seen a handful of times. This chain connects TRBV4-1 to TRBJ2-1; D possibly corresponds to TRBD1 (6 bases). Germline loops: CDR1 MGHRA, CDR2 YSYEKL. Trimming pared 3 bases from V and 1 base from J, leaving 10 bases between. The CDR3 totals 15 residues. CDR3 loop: CASSQLTGSYNEQFF. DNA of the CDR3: TGCGCCAGCAGCCAGTTGACAGGTTCCTACAATGAGCAGTTCTTC.

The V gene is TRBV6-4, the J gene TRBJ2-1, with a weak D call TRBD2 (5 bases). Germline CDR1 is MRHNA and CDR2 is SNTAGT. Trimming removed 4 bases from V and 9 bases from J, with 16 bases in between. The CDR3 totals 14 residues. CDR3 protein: CASSVSQSAGEQFF. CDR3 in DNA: TGTGCCAGCAGTGTGTCCCAAAGCGCGGGTGAGCAGTTCTTC.

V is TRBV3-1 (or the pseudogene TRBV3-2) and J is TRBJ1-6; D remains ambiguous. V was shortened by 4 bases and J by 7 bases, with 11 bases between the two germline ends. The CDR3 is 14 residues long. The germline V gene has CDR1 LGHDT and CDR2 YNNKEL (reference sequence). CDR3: CASSLGVSNSPLHF. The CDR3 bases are TGTGCCAGCAGCCTCGGGGTCTCAAATTCACCCCTCCACTTT.

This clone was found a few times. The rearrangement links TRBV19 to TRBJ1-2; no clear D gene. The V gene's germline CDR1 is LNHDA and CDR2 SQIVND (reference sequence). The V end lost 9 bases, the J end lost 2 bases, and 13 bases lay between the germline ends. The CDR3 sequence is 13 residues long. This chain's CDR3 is CASRIGGNYGYTF. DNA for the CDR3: TGTGCCAGCCGTATAGGCGGAAACTATGGCTACACCTTC.

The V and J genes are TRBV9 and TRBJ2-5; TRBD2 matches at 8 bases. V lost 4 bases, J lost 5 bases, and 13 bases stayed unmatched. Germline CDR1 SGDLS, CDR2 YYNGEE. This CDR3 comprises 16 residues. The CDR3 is CASSQDFTGGGETQYF. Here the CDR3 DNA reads TGTGCCAGCAGCCAAGATTTTACCGGGGGGGGTGAGACCCAGTACTTC.